The 12 T cell receptor beta chains presented below share a single source sample, sequenced in a study of blood T cell repertoires in COVID-19. The repertoire was sequenced with immunoSEQ multiplex PCR; TCRdb's copy has only in-frame clones and lacks some. The sample consists of 100,000 to 150,000 clones, 84% of them appearing once. Sequencing input: peripheral blood. These receptors all come from a woman aged 25 to 39 who had recovered from COVID-19.

The chain combines TRBV10-3 with TRBJ2-5; 9 bases align to TRBD1. Germline assignment: CDR1 ENHRY and CDR2 SYGVKD. V gave up 6 bases and J gave up 5 bases; unmatched junction bases: 7. This CDR3 is 14 amino acids long. The CDR3, as DNA: TGTGCCATCAGCGTAACAGGGGGCCGGGAGACCCAGTACTTC. Protein sequence: CAISVTGGRETQYF.

CDR3 sequence (DNA): TGTGCCAGCAGCGCAGGGGCTTTGTCACCCCTCCACTTT. Translation gives CASSAGALSPLHF. V usage is TRBV12-3 or TRBV12-4 and J usage is TRBJ1-6; tentative D call: TRBD1 (6 bases). Trimming cost V 6 bases and J 10 bases, with 13 bases left between them. The CDR3 extends over 13 amino acids.

This clone was seen a single time. The rearrangement joins TRBV5-4 to TRBJ2-1; possible D gene TRBD2, 6 bases. The CDR3 totals 16 residues. The V gene lost 2 bases and the J gene lost 0 bases, with 12 bases spanning the gap. Looked up from germline, CDR1 is SGHNT and CDR2 is YYREEE (reference sequence). CDR3 sequence reads: CASSFGGASSYNEQFF. The CDR3 DNA follows: TGTGCCAGCAGCTTCGGCGGGGCTAGCTCCTACAATGAGCAGTTCTTC.

The chain joins TRBV9 to TRBJ1-1; D might be TRBD1 (5 bases). The germline CDR1 and CDR2 sequences are SGDLS and YYNGEE. Trimming pared 1 base from V and 3 bases from J, leaving 10 bases between. The CDR3 spans 14 residues. The CDR3: CASSVSQGHTEAFF. The DNA for the CDR3 is TGTGCCAGCAGCGTATCTCAGGGCCACACTGAAGCTTTCTTT.

The V gene is TRBV7-2, the J gene TRBJ1-5, with D tentatively TRBD1 (6 bases). V lost 4 bases, J lost 5 bases, and 15 bases lay in between. This CDR3 has 15 amino acids. Germline CDR1 SGHTA, CDR2 FQGNSA. The DNA of the CDR3 is TGTGCCAGCAGCTCGTCGGAGGGGGGGTATCAGCCCCAGCATTTT. It yields the protein CASSSSEGGYQPQHF.

This rearrangement joins TRBV20-1 to TRBJ2-5, with D possibly matching TRBD2 (6 bases). This CDR3 has 11 residues. The germline V gene has CDR1 DFQATT and CDR2 SNEGSKA (reference sequence). V was clipped by 6 bases and J by 5 bases, with 10 bases between them. The CDR3 nucleotides are TGCAGTGCCGCTGCGGGGGAGACCCAGTACTTC. Translated, it gives CSAAAGETQYF.

The genes are TRBV21-1 and TRBJ2-5; the listed D gene, TRBD2, was not tested against the DNA. TRBV21-1 is a pseudogene locus. The CDR3 contains 18 residues. CDR3 amino acids: CASSLWGSGLKYQETQYF. CDR3 nucleotides: TGTGCCAGCAGCCTTTGGGGCTCGGGACTAAAGTACCAAGAGACCCAGTACTTC.

The chain employs TRBV19 and TRBJ1-1; unclear D gene. V dropped 7 bases and J dropped 7 bases, with 16 bases sitting between them. This CDR3 region has 13 residues. Germline-derived CDR1 and CDR2 are LNHDA and SQIVND (reference sequence). This CDR3 reads CASKVSGTGEAFF. CDR3 in DNA: TGTGCCAGTAAGGTATCTGGTACGGGTGAAGCTTTCTTT.

The chain employs TRBV5-1 and TRBJ1-1; TRBD1 agrees at 8 bases. Trimming removed 2 bases from V and 4 bases from J; junction bases left unmatched: 1. Germline loops: CDR1 SGHRS, CDR2 YFSETQ. CDR3 size: 13 residues. The CDR3 spells CASSLQGVTEAFF. CDR3 sequence (DNA): TGCGCCAGCAGCTTACAGGGGGTCACTGAAGCTTTCTTT. The variable domain in full, with the rest retrieved from reference TRBV5-1 and TRBJ1-1, is KAGVTQTPRYLIKTRGQQVTLSCSPISGHRSVSWYQQTPGQGLQFLFEYFSETQRNKGNFPGRFSGRQFSNSRSEMNVSTLELGDSALYLCASSLQGVTEAFFGQGTRLTVV.

The chain carries TRBV2 and TRBJ1-1, with TRBD1 matching over 7 bases. After removal of 6 bases from V and 5 bases from J, the junction contained 9 bases not matched to a gene. The CDR3 runs to 14 residues. Germline CDR1 is SNHLY and CDR2 is FYNNEI. DNA of the CDR3: TGTGCCAGCAGGACTACCCGACAGGGTACTGAAGCTTTCTTT. Encoded protein: CASRTTRQGTEAFF.

The chain uses TRBV6-1 and TRBJ1-6; D ambiguous. Germline CDR1 reads MNHNS; CDR2 reads SASEGT. Trimming shortened V by 2 bases and J by 7 bases, and 12 bases separated the two germline ends. This CDR3 has 15 residues. The CDR3 loop reads CASSELRVGNSPLHF. DNA for the CDR3: TGTGCCAGCAGTGAATTGCGGGTAGGGAATTCACCCCTCCACTTT.

This sequence joins TRBV10-2 and TRBJ1-1; no clear D gene. Trimming shortened V by 7 bases and J by 2 bases, and 11 bases separated the two germline ends. The germline V gene encodes CDR1 WSHSY and CDR2 SAAADI. This CDR3 contains 13 residues. The CDR3 protein is CASTPRGNTEAFF. As DNA, the CDR3 is TGCGCCAGCACCCCTCGGGGAAACACTGAAGCTTTCTTT.